The present T cell receptor (beta chain) was sequenced within a study of post-analysis software for immune sequencing data. Study details: Some patients lacked subtype; others had relapsing-remitting, secondary progressive or progressive-relapsing disease.

In regard to this clonotype: Its cognate antigen is unknown.

The study, taken as a whole, reports: Versus controls, multiple sclerosis patients showed significantly lower diversity (normalized Chao1). A handful of TRBV segments were significantly more frequent in patients than in controls. TRBV5-6, TRBV5-1 and TRBV20-1 were among these segments. Under the F measure, samples that were prepared in one batch clustered strongly together.

From germline, CDR1 is SGHTA and CDR2 FQGTGA. The CDR3 contains 17 residues. Trimming shortened V by 5 bases and J by 0 bases, and 18 bases separated the two germline ends. Every TCR beta cDNA library bore unique molecular identifiers. Input populations of roughly 1 to 10 million T cells gave rise to approximately 480,000 cDNA molecules. In TCRdb, the PCR reads were re-called with MiXCR into one record per CDR3 protein. The sample lists about 540,000 distinct CDR3 sequences; 34% were seen once. The chain is built from TRBV7-3 and TRBJ2-3; D is perhaps TRBD1 (7 bases). Sequenced material: blood. This receptor was identified in a girl aged 2-17 years with multiple sclerosis. In DNA form, the CDR3 reads TGTGCCAGCAGCCCACAAGGGGGGACAGTCAGCACAGATACGCAGTATTTT. This sequence encodes CASSPQGGTVSTDTQYF.